This T cell receptor (beta chain) appears in the sequencing data of a study of T cell clusters in autoimmune cytopenias. TRB amplification used approximately 250 ng of peripheral blood genomic DNA. The CDR3 contains 16 residues. CDR1 and CDR2 from the germline V gene are KGHSH and LQKENI. Multiplex touch-down PCR amplified TRB using TRB-A and TRB-B pools in one tube. TCRdb reanalyzed the multiplex PCR reads, giving one entry per CDR3 protein sequence and no DNA. This sample carries about 5,000 distinct CDR3 sequences, with 45% to 55% going to the ten biggest clones. Another study also made use of these data, one on T cell repertoires in aging, cancer and after chemotherapy.

J is TRBJ1-2 and V is TRBV18; TCRdb's D gene call, TRBD1, goes unchecked for lack of DNA. This TCR came from a human donor with chronic lymphocytic leukemia. The donor label of this sample is uncertain. Input material: peripheral blood. The CDR3 spells CASSPPQGAAVYGYTF.